The clone carrying this T cell receptor beta chain appeared a few times. The CDR3 is 18 residues long. Trimming cost V 4 bases and J 2 bases; bases outside gene matches: 12. CDR1 and CDR2 from the germline V gene are LNHDA and SQIVND (reference sequence). TCR beta CDR3 regions were amplified from RNA. Researchers ran a first-round RT-PCR on the TCR CDR3 using the HTBI primer set. From the multiplex PCR reads, TCRdb called clonotypes with MiXCR, one entry per CDR3 protein. Of about 400,000 distinct CDR3 sequences listed, 15% to 18% are singletons. These data are taken from a study of T cells in Graves' hyperthyroidism and ophthalmopathy. Based on clinical symptoms, serum thyroxine and TRAb, thyroid ultrasound and orbital computed tomography, diagnoses were reached. The blood sample dates from first hyperthyroidism diagnosis, preceding any ophthalmopathy symptoms.

Specimen: blood. The receptor comes from a woman aged 18 to 35 with Graves' hyperthyroidism that later progressed to Graves' ophthalmopathy. This rearrangement joins TRBV19 to TRBJ2-2; 8 bases match TRBD2. As DNA, the CDR3 is TGTGCCAGTAGTACTCTCTCTGGCGGGAGGCGTAACACCGGGGAGCTGTTTTTT. Its translation is CASSTLSGGRRNTGELFF. Combining the CDR3 with reference TRBV19 and TRBJ2-2 gives the whole variable domain DGGITQSPKYLFRKEGQNVTLSCEQNLNHDAMYWYRQDPGQGLRLIYYSQIVNDFQKGDIAEGYSVSREKKESFPLTVTSAQKNPTAFYLCASSTLSGGRRNTGELFFGEGSRLTVL.